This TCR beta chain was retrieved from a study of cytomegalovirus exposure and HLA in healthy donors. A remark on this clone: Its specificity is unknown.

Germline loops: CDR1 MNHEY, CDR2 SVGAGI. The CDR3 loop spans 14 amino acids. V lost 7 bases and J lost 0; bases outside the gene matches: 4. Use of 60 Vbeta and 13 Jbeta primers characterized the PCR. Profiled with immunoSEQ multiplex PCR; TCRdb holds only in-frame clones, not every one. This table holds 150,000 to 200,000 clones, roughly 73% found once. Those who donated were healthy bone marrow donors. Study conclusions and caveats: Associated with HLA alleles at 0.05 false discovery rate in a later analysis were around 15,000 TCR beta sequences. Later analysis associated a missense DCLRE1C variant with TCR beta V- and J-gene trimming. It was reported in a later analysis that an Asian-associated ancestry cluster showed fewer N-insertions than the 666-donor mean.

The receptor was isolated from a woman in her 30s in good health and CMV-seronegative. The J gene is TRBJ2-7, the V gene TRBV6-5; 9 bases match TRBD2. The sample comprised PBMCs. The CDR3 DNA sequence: TGTGCCAGCACCCCGGGACTAGCCTCCTACGAGCAGTACTTC. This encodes CASTPGLASYEQYF.